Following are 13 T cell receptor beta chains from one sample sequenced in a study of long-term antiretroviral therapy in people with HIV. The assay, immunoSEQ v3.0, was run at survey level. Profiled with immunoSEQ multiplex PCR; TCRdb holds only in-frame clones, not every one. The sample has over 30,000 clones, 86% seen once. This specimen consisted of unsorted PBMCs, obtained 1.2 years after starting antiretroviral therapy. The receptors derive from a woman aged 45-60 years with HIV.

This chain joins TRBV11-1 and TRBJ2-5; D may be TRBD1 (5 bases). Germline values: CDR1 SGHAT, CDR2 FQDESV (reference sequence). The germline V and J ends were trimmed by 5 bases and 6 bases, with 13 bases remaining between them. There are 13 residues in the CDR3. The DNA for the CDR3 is TGTGCCAGCAGCGCGTGGGGCTCGAAGACCCAGTACTTC. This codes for CASSAWGSKTQYF.

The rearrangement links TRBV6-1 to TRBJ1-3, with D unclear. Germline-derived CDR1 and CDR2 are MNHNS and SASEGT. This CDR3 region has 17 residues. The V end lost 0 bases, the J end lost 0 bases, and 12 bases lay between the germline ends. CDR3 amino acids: CASSEAPGGISGNTIYF. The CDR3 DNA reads TGTGCCAGCAGTGAAGCCCCAGGAGGGATCTCTGGAAACACCATATATTTT.

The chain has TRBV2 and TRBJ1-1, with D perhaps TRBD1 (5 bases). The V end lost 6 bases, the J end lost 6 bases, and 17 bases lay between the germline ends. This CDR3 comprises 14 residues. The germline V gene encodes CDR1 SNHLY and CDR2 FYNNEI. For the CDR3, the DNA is TGTGCCAGCAGGCCGGGACCTGCGGCCGCTGAAGCTTTCTTT. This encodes CASRPGPAAAEAFF.

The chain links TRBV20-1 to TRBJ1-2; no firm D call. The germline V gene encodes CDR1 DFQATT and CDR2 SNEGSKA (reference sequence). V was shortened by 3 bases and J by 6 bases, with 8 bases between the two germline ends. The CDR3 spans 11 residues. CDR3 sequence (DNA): TGCAGTGCTAGTTCCGGGCATGGCTACACCTTC. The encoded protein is CSASSGHGYTF.

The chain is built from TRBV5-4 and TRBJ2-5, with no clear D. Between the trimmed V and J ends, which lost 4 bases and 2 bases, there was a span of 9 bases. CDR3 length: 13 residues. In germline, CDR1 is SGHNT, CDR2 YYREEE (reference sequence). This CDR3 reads CASSEDVQETQYF. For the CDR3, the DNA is TGTGCCAGCAGCGAGGATGTTCAAGAGACCCAGTACTTC.

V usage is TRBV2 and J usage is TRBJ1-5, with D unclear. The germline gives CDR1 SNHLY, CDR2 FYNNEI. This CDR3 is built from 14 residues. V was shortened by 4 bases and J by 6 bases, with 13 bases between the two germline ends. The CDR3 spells CASSVTRASQPQHF. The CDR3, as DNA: TGTGCCAGCAGTGTAACACGCGCGTCTCAGCCCCAGCATTTT.

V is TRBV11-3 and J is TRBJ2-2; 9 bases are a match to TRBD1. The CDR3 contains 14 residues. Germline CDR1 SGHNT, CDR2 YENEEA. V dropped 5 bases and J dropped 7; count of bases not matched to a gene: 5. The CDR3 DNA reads TGTGCCAGCAGCACGGGACAGGGCGGCGGGGAGCTGTTTTTT. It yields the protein CASSTGQGGGELFF.

The CDR3 DNA reads TGTGCCAGCAGCTTAGGGCCTGAAGCGGGTGAAAAACTGTTTTTT. Residues: CASSLGPEAGEKLFF. The chain links TRBV7-9 to TRBJ1-4; D remains ambiguous. Germline V gives CDR1 SEHNR, CDR2 FQNEAQ (reference sequence). The CDR3 totals 15 residues. V was shortened by 1 base and J by 7 bases, with 13 bases between the two germline ends. The whole variable domain, filled in from reference TRBV7-9 and TRBJ1-4, reads DTGVSQNPRHKITKRGQNVTFRCDPISEHNRLYWYRQTLGQGPEFLTYFQNEAQLEKSRLLSDRFSAERPKGSFSTLEIQRTEQGDSAMYLCASSLGPEAGEKLFFGSGTQLSVL.

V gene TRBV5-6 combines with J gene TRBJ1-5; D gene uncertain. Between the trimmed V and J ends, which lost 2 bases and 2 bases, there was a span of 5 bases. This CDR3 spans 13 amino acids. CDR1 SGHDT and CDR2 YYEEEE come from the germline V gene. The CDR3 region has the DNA TGTGCCAGCAGCTTCGGGCGCAATCAGCCCCAGCATTTT. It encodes CASSFGRNQPQHF. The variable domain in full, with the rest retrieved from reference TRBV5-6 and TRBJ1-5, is DAGVTQSPTHLIKTRGQQVTLRCSPKSGHDTVSWYQQALGQGPQFIFQYYEEEERQRGNFPDRFSGHQFPNYSSELNVNALLLGDSALYLCASSFGRNQPQHFGDGTRLSIL.

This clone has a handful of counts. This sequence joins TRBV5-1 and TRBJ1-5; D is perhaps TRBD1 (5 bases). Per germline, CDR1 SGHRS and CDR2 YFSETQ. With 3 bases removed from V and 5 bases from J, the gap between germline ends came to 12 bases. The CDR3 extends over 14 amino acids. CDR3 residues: CASSSHGGDQPQHF. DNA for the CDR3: TGCGCCAGCAGCTCCCACGGGGGGGATCAGCCCCAGCATTTT.

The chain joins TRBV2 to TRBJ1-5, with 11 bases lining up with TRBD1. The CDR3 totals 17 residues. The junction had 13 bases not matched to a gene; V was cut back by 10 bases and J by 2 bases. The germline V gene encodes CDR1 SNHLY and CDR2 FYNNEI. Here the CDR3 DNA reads TGTGCCATACGGACAGGGGGCGACGCGATGGGCAATCAGCCCCAGCATTTT. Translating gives CAIRTGGDAMGNQPQHF.

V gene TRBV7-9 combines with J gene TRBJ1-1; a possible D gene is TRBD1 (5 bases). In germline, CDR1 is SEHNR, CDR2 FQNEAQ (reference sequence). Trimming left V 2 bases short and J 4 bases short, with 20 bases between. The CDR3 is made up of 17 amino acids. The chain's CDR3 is CASSLIASLRRGTEAFF. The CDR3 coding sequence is TGTGCCAGCAGCTTAATCGCCAGCTTAAGGAGGGGCACTGAAGCTTTCTTT.

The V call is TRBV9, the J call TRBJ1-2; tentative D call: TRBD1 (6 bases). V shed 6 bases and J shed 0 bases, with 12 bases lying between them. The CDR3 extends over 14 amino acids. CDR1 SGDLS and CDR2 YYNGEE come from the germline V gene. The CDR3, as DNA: TGTGCCAGCAACCGGGAGGGGGCTAACTATGGCTACACCTTC. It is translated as CASNREGANYGYTF.